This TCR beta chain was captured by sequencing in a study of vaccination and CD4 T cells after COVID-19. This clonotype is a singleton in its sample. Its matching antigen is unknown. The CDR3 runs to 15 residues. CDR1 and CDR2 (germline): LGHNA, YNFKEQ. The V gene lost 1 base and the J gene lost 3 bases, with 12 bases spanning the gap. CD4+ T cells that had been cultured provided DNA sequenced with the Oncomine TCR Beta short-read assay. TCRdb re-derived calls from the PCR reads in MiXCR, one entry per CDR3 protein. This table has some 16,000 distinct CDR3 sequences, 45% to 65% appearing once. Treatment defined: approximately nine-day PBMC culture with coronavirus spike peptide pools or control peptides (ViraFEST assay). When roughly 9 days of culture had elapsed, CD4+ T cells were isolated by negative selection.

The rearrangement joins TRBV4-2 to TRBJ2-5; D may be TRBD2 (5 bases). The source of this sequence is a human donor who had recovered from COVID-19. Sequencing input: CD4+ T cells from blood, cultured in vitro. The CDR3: CASSQGHEGEETQYF. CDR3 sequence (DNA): TGTGCCAGCAGCCAAGGCCACGAGGGAGAAGAGACCCAGTACTTC.